This T cell receptor (beta chain) appears in the sequencing data of a study of patients and donors after allogeneic stem cell transplantation. Germline-derived CDR1 and CDR2 are MGHDK and SYGVNS. The V end was cut by 4 bases, the J end by 3 bases, with 10 bases between. There are 13 residues in the CDR3. From the RT-PCR reads, TCRdb called clonotypes with MiXCR, one entry per CDR3 protein. The sample contains approximately 160,000 distinct CDR3 sequences, 30% of which appear only once. This clonotype was observed once. The sequenced sample consisted of blood, either unsorted or a sorted T cell fraction (not recorded which). V and J are TRBV25-1 and TRBJ2-7; a weak D match, TRBD2 (6 bases). The TCR was taken from a human donor who was either an allogeneic HSCT recipient or a stem cell or donor lymphocyte infusion donor (not recorded which). It is not recorded whose cells these are; they may come from a transplant donor. CDR3 in DNA: TGTGCCAGCAGTGTCGGGGGTGTCTACGAGCAGTACTTC. As protein: CASSVGGVYEQYF.